This T cell receptor beta chain was identified in a study of blood T cell repertoires in COVID-19. Per germline, CDR1 KGHSH and CDR2 LQKENI. V shed 4 bases, J shed 0 bases, and the junction held 7 bases outside the gene matches. This CDR3 is built from 19 residues. During active infection, Seattle patients enrolled and were then monitored through disease. Authors' data handling: The authors estimated nucleated cell counts from reference gene primer amplification. Sequencing used immunoSEQ multiplex PCR; TCRdb keeps in-frame clones, though not all of them. V and J calls and clone size are as listed in that table; D and trimming were resolved from the DNA. The sample contains under 450,000 clones, 89% of which appear only once.

V gene TRBV18 combines with J gene TRBJ2-1; 15 nucleotides agree with TRBD2. The sample taken for sequencing was peripheral blood. This TCR was recovered from a woman aged 35 to 49 with COVID-19, enrolled during active disease. In DNA form, the CDR3 reads TGTGCCAGCTCACGCCCGGGACTAGCGGGAGGCCGCTCCTACAATGAGCAGTTCTTC. This codes for CASSRPGLAGGRSYNEQFF.